The 24 T cell receptor beta chains in this list originate from one sample, sequenced in a study of cytomegalovirus exposure and HLA in healthy donors. Sequencing used immunoSEQ multiplex PCR; TCRdb keeps in-frame clones, though not all of them. The table records about 160,000 clones, around 96% of them present only once. The sample comprised PBMCs. The receptors shown here come from a woman aged 18-29 years in good health and CMV-seronegative.

The V and J genes are TRBV15 and TRBJ2-7, with 7 nucleotides matching TRBD1. Trimming cost V 5 bases and J 0 bases; bases outside gene matches: 7. The CDR3 length is 15 residues. Germline CDR1 reads LNHNV; CDR2 reads YYDKDF (reference sequence). The CDR3 here is CATSPDRQSSYEQYF. DNA for the CDR3: TGTGCCACCAGCCCGGACAGGCAAAGCTCCTACGAGCAGTACTTC.

This sequence joins TRBV6-1 and TRBJ1-2; D is possibly TRBD1 (5 bases). CDR3 length: 14 amino acids. V dropped 4 bases and J dropped 8 bases, with 17 bases sitting between them. Germline lookup yields CDR1 MNHNS and CDR2 SASEGT. The chain's CDR3 is CASSVGGSSVGYTF. The DNA for the CDR3 is TGTGCCAGCAGTGTGGGGGGATCGTCTGTGGGCTACACCTTC.

This sequence joins TRBV18 and TRBJ1-2; TRBD1 aligns across 9 bases. The V and J ends lost 3 bases and 7 bases, in that order; junction bases with no gene match: 9. This CDR3 has 15 amino acids. Looked up from germline, CDR1 is KGHSH and CDR2 is LQKENI. CDR3 sequence reads: CASSPAGQGSSGYTF. DNA of the CDR3: TGTGCCAGCTCACCCGCGGGACAGGGTAGTTCTGGCTACACCTTC.

V gene TRBV19 combines with J gene TRBJ1-6, with TRBD1 as a possible D gene (5 bases). This CDR3 region has 15 residues. V was cut by 1 base and J by 8 bases, with 12 bases left in between. Germline V CDR1 and CDR2: LNHDA, SQIVND (reference sequence). CDR3 loop: CASSIAGIHDSPLHF. The CDR3 DNA follows: TGTGCCAGTAGTATAGCAGGGATCCACGATTCACCCCTCCACTTT. The complete variable domain, with remaining parts taken from reference TRBV19 and TRBJ1-6, reads DGGITQSPKYLFRKEGQNVTLSCEQNLNHDAMYWYRQDPGQGLRLIYYSQIVNDFQKGDIAEGYSVSREKKESFPLTVTSAQKNPTAFYLCASSIAGIHDSPLHFGNGTRLTVT.

The genes are TRBV25-1 and TRBJ2-1, with D possibly TRBD1 on 6 matching bases. Germline values: CDR1 MGHDK, CDR2 SYGVNS. This CDR3 has 15 amino acids. V was pared by 5 bases and J by 8 bases, with 19 bases between. CDR3 sequence (DNA): TGTGCCAGCAGTTCATACGGCACAGGGTTGGATGAGCAGTTCTTC. Translation: CASSSYGTGLDEQFF.

The V call is TRBV2, the J call TRBJ1-5, with a tentative D call TRBD1 (5 bases). The CDR3 sequence is 14 residues long. In germline, CDR1 is SNHLY, CDR2 FYNNEI. V was cut by 5 bases and J by 4 bases, with 12 bases left in between. CDR3 region: CASSMGQWNQPQHF. In nucleotides, the CDR3 is TGTGCCAGCAGTATGGGGCAGTGGAATCAGCCCCAGCATTTT.

V gene TRBV27 combines with J gene TRBJ2-5; 7 bases agree with TRBD1. This CDR3 has 13 residues. Trimming at V came to 3 bases and at J to 7 bases, leaving 5 bases not matched to a gene. Per the germline V gene, CDR1 is MNHEY and CDR2 is SMNVEV (reference sequence). The CDR3, as DNA: TGTGCCAGCAGTTTTACAGGGGCAGGGACCCAGTACTTC. Amino acid sequence: CASSFTGAGTQYF.

The V gene is TRBV18, the J gene TRBJ2-5; TRBD2 might be the D (5 bases). The CDR3 extends over 13 amino acids. The V end was cut by 3 bases, the J end by 5 bases, with 10 bases between. In germline, CDR1 is KGHSH, CDR2 LQKENI. DNA of the CDR3: TGTGCCAGCTCACCGGGGTCGGGGGAGACCCAGTACTTC. This translates into CASSPGSGETQYF.

The chain uses TRBV29-1 and TRBJ2-1, with 10 bases lining up with TRBD1. The trim removed 7 bases at V and 0 bases at J, leaving 12 bases unmatched. Germline V CDR1 and CDR2: SQVTM, ANQGSEA. The CDR3 covers 17 residues. This CDR3 is CSATPGQGTLSYNEQFF. The CDR3 DNA reads TGCAGCGCAACTCCGGGACAGGGGACCCTCTCCTACAATGAGCAGTTCTTC.

V gene TRBV11-3 combines with J gene TRBJ2-5; 12 positions match TRBD1. There are 16 residues in the CDR3. With V trimmed by 1 base and J by 5 bases, 5 bases remained unmatched. Looked up from germline, CDR1 is SGHNT and CDR2 is YENEEA. Here the CDR3 DNA reads TGTGCCAGCAGCTTAGGCGGGACAGGGGGCACGGAGACCCAGTACTTC. Encoded protein: CASSLGGTGGTETQYF.

In this sample, this clone turned up once. The chain carries TRBV4-1 and TRBJ2-7; D gene ambiguous. The V end lost 2 bases, the J end lost 2 bases, and 4 bases lay between the germline ends. Germline CDR1 reads MGHRA; CDR2 reads YSYEKL. This CDR3 contains 12 residues. The CDR3 coding sequence is TGCGCCAGCAGCCAAAATACCTACGAGCAGTACTTC. Its translation: CASSQNTYEQYF.

The V call is TRBV7-9, the J call TRBJ2-7; 10 bases agree with TRBD2. The germline V gene encodes CDR1 SEHNR and CDR2 FQNEAQ (reference sequence). CDR3 length equals 16 residues. V shed 4 bases and J 5 bases; nucleotides not matched to a gene: 11. The CDR3 sequence: CASSSRQRGGLNEQYF. The CDR3, as DNA: TGTGCCAGCAGCTCCCGACAGCGGGGGGGTTTAAACGAGCAGTACTTC.

This clone was seen just once. The chain employs TRBV7-2 and TRBJ1-6; 10 bases map to TRBD1. The V and J ends lost 5 bases and 10 bases, in that order; junction bases with no gene match: 11. Germline CDR1 reads SGHTA; CDR2 reads FQGNSA. The CDR3 length is 16 residues. The CDR3 DNA reads TGTGCCAGCAGCCCACGTCCCGGGACAGGGGACTCACCCCTCCACTTT. It encodes CASSPRPGTGDSPLHF.

The chain uses TRBV2 and TRBJ2-6, with TRBD1 identical over 8 bases. The CDR3 covers 18 residues. Trimming at V came to 3 bases and at J to 0 bases, leaving 7 bases not matched to a gene. Germline assignment: CDR1 SNHLY and CDR2 FYNNEI. The CDR3 region is CASSDGQGRLSGANVLTF. In nucleotides, the CDR3 is TGTGCCAGCAGTGACGGACAGGGAAGGCTCTCTGGGGCCAACGTCCTGACTTTC.

The rearrangement joins TRBV5-1 to TRBJ2-7; the match to TRBD1 covers 10 bases. Per the germline V gene, CDR1 is SGHRS and CDR2 is YFSETQ. The V gene end was trimmed by 0 bases and the J gene end by 5 bases; junction bases not matched to a gene: 2. The CDR3 consists of 14 residues. In DNA, the CDR3 is TGCGCCAGCAGCTTGGGAGGGACAGGGGACGAGCAGTACTTC. Protein sequence: CASSLGGTGDEQYF. The full variable domain, in which reference TRBV5-1 and TRBJ2-7 provide the parts outside the CDR3, is KAGVTQTPRYLIKTRGQQVTLSCSPISGHRSVSWYQQTPGQGLQFLFEYFSETQRNKGNFPGRFSGRQFSNSRSEMNVSTLELGDSALYLCASSLGGTGDEQYFGPGTRLTVT.

V and J are TRBV28 and TRBJ1-5; no firm D call. From germline, CDR1 is MDHEN and CDR2 SYDVKM. Trimming left V 2 bases short and J 1 base short, with 9 bases between. The CDR3 is made up of 15 amino acids. The chain's CDR3 is CASSLAGPSNQPQHF. The CDR3 DNA sequence: TGTGCCAGCAGTTTAGCTGGCCCAAGCAATCAGCCCCAGCATTTT.

The V and J genes are TRBV19 and TRBJ1-1; 7 positions match TRBD1. The germline V gene has CDR1 LNHDA and CDR2 SQIVND (reference sequence). CDR3 length: 14 amino acids. V lost 7 bases to trimming and J lost 4 bases; unmatched junction nucleotides: 9. The CDR3 protein is CASKRQGLGTEAFF. The CDR3 DNA reads as TGTGCCAGTAAAAGACAGGGTCTCGGCACTGAAGCTTTCTTT.

This chain uses TRBV2 with TRBJ2-7; tentative D call: TRBD1 (6 bases). This CDR3 spans 13 amino acids. V lost 5 bases and J lost 5, with 13 bases in between. Germline CDR1 SNHLY, CDR2 FYNNEI. Written as DNA, the CDR3 is TGTGCCAGCAGTTTTCTCGACAGGAACGAGCAGTACTTC. Translation gives CASSFLDRNEQYF. Based on the CDR3 plus reference TRBV2 and TRBJ2-7, the full variable domain is EPEVTQTPSHQVTQMGQEVILRCVPISNHLYFYWYRQILGQKVEFLVSFYNNEISEKSEIFDDQFSVERPDGSNFTLKIRSTKLEDSAMYFCASSFLDRNEQYFGPGTRLTVT.

The gene calls are TRBV29-1 and TRBJ2-5; 8 bases fit TRBD2. The CDR3 contains 13 residues. CDR1 is SQVTM and CDR2 is ANQGSEA in the germline V gene. V gave up 5 bases and J gave up 3 bases; unmatched junction bases: 5. CDR3 in DNA: TGCAGCGTTAGAGGACTAGCTAAAGAGACCCAGTACTTC. Its translation: CSVRGLAKETQYF. The full variable domain, in which reference TRBV29-1 and TRBJ2-5 provide the parts outside the CDR3, is SAVISQKPSRDICQRGTSLTIQCQVDSQVTMMFWYRQQPGQSLTLIATANQGSEATYESGFVIDKFPISRPNLTFSTLTVSNMSPEDSSIYLCSVRGLAKETQYFGPGTRLLVL.

This chain uses TRBV11-2 with TRBJ2-6; TRBD1 agrees at 8 bases. V dropped 5 bases and J dropped 2; count of bases not matched to a gene: 5. The V gene's germline CDR1 is SGHAT and CDR2 FQNNGV. This CDR3 region has 16 residues. The CDR3 sequence: CASSLRQGTGANVLTF. The CDR3 region has the DNA TGTGCCAGCAGCCTGCGACAGGGGACTGGGGCCAACGTCCTGACTTTC.

As concerns this clone: Other nucleotide sequences from this sample produce the same CDR3. The chain links TRBV2 to TRBJ1-3; 7 bases are a match to TRBD1. Germline V lookup: CDR1 SNHLY, CDR2 FYNNEI. The V gene end was trimmed by 6 bases and the J gene end by 0 bases; junction bases not matched to a gene: 2. CDR3 length equals 14 residues. CDR3: CASRDRSSGNTIYF. For the CDR3, the DNA is TGTGCCAGCAGGGACAGGTCCTCTGGAAACACCATATATTTT.

On this clone itself: At the DNA level, this CDR3 is encoded by other sequences in the same sample as well. This chain links TRBV15 with TRBJ2-1; weak D call: TRBD2 (5 bases). Germline values: CDR1 LNHNV, CDR2 YYDKDF (reference sequence). Trimming cost V 0 bases and J 10 bases, with 10 bases left between them. The CDR3 is 13 residues long. CDR3 in DNA: TGTGCCACCAGCAGAGATCGGGGAAACGAGCAGTTCTTC. Translated: CATSRDRGNEQFF.

The chain has TRBV19 and TRBJ2-5; 8 bases are shared with TRBD1. J gave up 4 bases and V 5 bases, and 6 bases lay outside the gene matches. CDR1 and CDR2 (germline): LNHDA, SQIVND (reference sequence). The CDR3 sequence is 14 residues long. CDR3 sequence: CASSLGQGVETQYF. Here the CDR3 DNA reads TGTGCCAGTAGTCTCGGACAGGGCGTAGAGACCCAGTACTTC. Together with reference TRBV19 and TRBJ2-5, the CDR3 gives the full variable domain: DGGITQSPKYLFRKEGQNVTLSCEQNLNHDAMYWYRQDPGQGLRLIYYSQIVNDFQKGDIAEGYSVSREKKESFPLTVTSAQKNPTAFYLCASSLGQGVETQYFGPGTRLLVL.

The chain combines TRBV25-1 with TRBJ2-5, with D hard to call. The CDR3 is 14 amino acids. Germline V gene data show CDR1 as MGHDK and CDR2 as SYGVNS. V lost 0 bases to trimming and J lost 1 base, with 6 bases between them. CDR3 sequence: CASSEYPIQETQYF. Here the CDR3 DNA reads TGTGCCAGCAGTGAATATCCCATCCAAGAGACCCAGTACTTC.